The 3 T cell receptor beta chains below come from one sample, sequenced in a study of blood T cell repertoires in COVID-19. Some clones are missing from TCRdb's copy, which holds only in-frame ones; the method was immunoSEQ multiplex PCR. The data contain hundreds of thousands of clones, approximately 89% of them singletons. The sample was PBMCs or T cells enriched from blood (not recorded which). Every receptor here comes from a woman aged 40 to 55 who had recovered from COVID-19.

The V call is TRBV7-2, the J call TRBJ2-7; maybe TRBD2 (5 bases). Deletions cut 3 bases from V and 2 bases from J, with 11 bases between. The CDR3 covers 14 residues. The germline V gene encodes CDR1 SGHTA and CDR2 FQGNSA. Here the CDR3 DNA reads TGTGCCAGCAGCTTCCGTCTAGCAACCTACGAGCAGTACTTC. Amino acids: CASSFRLATYEQYF.

The chain links TRBV19 to TRBJ2-7; D possibly corresponds to TRBD1 (6 bases). This CDR3 comprises 13 residues. Deletions cut 5 bases from V and 4 bases from J, with 12 bases between. Germline V CDR1 and CDR2: LNHDA, SQIVND (reference sequence). The DNA for the CDR3 is TGTGCCAGTAGTCCACAGGGTAGGTACGAGCAGTACTTC. Translated, it gives CASSPQGRYEQYF. Full variable domain (missing parts from reference TRBV19 and TRBJ2-7): DGGITQSPKYLFRKEGQNVTLSCEQNLNHDAMYWYRQDPGQGLRLIYYSQIVNDFQKGDIAEGYSVSREKKESFPLTVTSAQKNPTAFYLCASSPQGRYEQYFGPGTRLTVT.

This chain joins TRBV18 and TRBJ2-1; TRBD2 agrees at 10 bases. The CDR3 has 14 residues. Trimming at V came to 6 bases and at J to 8 bases, leaving 7 bases not matched to a gene. CDR1 is KGHSH, CDR2 LQKENI, per germline. This chain's CDR3 is CASSGLAGEDEQFF. CDR3 DNA: TGTGCCAGCTCCGGGCTAGCGGGAGAAGATGAGCAGTTCTTC.